This T cell receptor (beta chain) was retrieved from a study of cytomegalovirus exposure and HLA in healthy donors. Study-level results: The study flagged approximately 180 TCR beta chains as cytomegalovirus-associated. Most TCR sequences proved rare, with some public TCRs found in many donors. In the 95 to 150 validation repertoires, a later analysis found that first-cohort TCR clusters tended to co-occur.

Sequencing used immunoSEQ multiplex PCR; TCRdb keeps in-frame clones, though not all of them. The top ten hold 25% to 30% of the sample, which has some 130,000 clones, approximately 84% seen once. About this clone: Its specificity is unknown.

The donors were in the approximately 120-subject validation cohort, distinct from the roughly 600-subject first cohort. V lost 2 bases and J 2 bases, leaving 16 bases between the germline ends. Per germline, CDR1 SEHNR and CDR2 FQNEAQ (reference sequence). This CDR3 has 16 amino acids. Sequenced material: PBMCs. This TCR was recovered from a man aged 25-45 years in good health and CMV-seropositive. The rearrangement uses TRBV7-9 and TRBJ2-7; D gene unclear. The CDR3 DNA reads as TGTGCCAGCAGCTTATCAGGTTCGGCGAGCCCCTACGAGCAGTACTTC. Translated, it gives CASSLSGSASPYEQYF. Combining the CDR3 with reference TRBV7-9 and TRBJ2-7 gives the whole variable domain DTGVSQNPRHKITKRGQNVTFRCDPISEHNRLYWYRQTLGQGPEFLTYFQNEAQLEKSRLLSDRFSAERPKGSFSTLEIQRTEQGDSAMYLCASSLSGSASPYEQYFGPGTRLTVT.